Each of the 16 T cell receptor beta chains below was sequenced from the same sample in a study of shared clonotypes between healthy human individuals. Libraries were prepared by immunoSEQ multiplex PCR; TCRdb keeps only in-frame clonotypes and omits some of them. This table holds about 2.4 million clones, 80% to 95% found once. The sample consisted of naive CD4+ T cells from PBMCs. As for subset: CD45RA+ positively selected. Receptors were obtained from a man younger than 30 in good health. Some clones in this sample may be carry-over from other donors' samples.

The CDR3: CASSGRAERIANYGYTF. The DNA for the CDR3 is TGTGCCAGCAGCGGGAGGGCAGAACGGATTGCTAACTATGGCTACACCTTC. V and J are TRBV9 and TRBJ1-2, with D uncertain. Trimming shortened V by 3 bases and J by 0 bases, and 18 bases separated the two germline ends. This CDR3 is built from 17 residues. From germline, CDR1 is SGDLS and CDR2 YYNGEE.

This clone was found once. The chain links TRBV19 to TRBJ1-2, with D possibly being TRBD1 (6 bases). The V and J ends lost 10 bases and 4 bases respectively, with 16 bases between them. The CDR3 has 13 residues. Germline assignment: CDR1 LNHDA and CDR2 SQIVND (reference sequence). CDR3 bases: TGTGCCACCGCACAGGGATTCCCCTATGGCTACACCTTC. Amino acid sequence: CATAQGFPYGYTF.

This sequence joins TRBV19 and TRBJ2-1; 8 nucleotides match TRBD2. Germline loops: CDR1 LNHDA, CDR2 SQIVND (reference sequence). Trimming took 1 base from V and 12 from J; bases not matched to a gene: 11. The CDR3 runs 15 residues. CDR3 bases: TGTGCCAGTAGTATAGCAGTACTAGCGGCCGACACGCAGTTCTTC. It encodes CASSIAVLAADTQFF. Variable domain in full (rest from reference TRBV19 and TRBJ2-1): DGGITQSPKYLFRKEGQNVTLSCEQNLNHDAMYWYRQDPGQGLRLIYYSQIVNDFQKGDIAEGYSVSREKKESFPLTVTSAQKNPTAFYLCASSIAVLAADTQFFGPGTRLTVL.

The V call is TRBV4-1, the J call TRBJ2-1, with D uncertain. CDR1 is MGHRA and CDR2 is YSYEKL in the germline V gene. The V and J ends lost 1 base and 0 bases respectively, with 7 bases between them. The CDR3 has 15 residues. The CDR3 DNA reads TGCGCCAGCAGCCAAGGGACGAGCTCCTACAATGAGCAGTTCTTC. Translation gives CASSQGTSSYNEQFF.

Notes on this clone: Additional DNA sequences in this sample encode the identical CDR3. V gene TRBV27 combines with J gene TRBJ2-3; the D is unclear. Germline CDR1 is MNHEY and CDR2 is SMNVEV (reference sequence). The CDR3 sequence is 13 residues long. Deletions cut 3 bases from V and 3 bases from J, with 7 bases between. The CDR3 sequence: CASSFTRTDTQYF. The CDR3 bases are TGTGCCAGCAGTTTTACACGAACAGATACGCAGTATTTT.

The chain carries TRBV7-9 and TRBJ2-3, with TRBD1 matching 9 bases. V was clipped by 4 bases and J by 2 bases; unmatched bases: 1. Germline V gene data show CDR1 as SEHNR and CDR2 as FQNEAQ (reference sequence). The CDR3 length is 14 residues. CDR3 residues: CASSWDRATDTQYF. CDR3 DNA sequence: TGTGCCAGCAGCTGGGACAGGGCCACAGATACGCAGTATTTT. The entire variable domain, with the rest obtained from reference TRBV7-9 and TRBJ2-3, is as follows: DTGVSQNPRHKITKRGQNVTFRCDPISEHNRLYWYRQTLGQGPEFLTYFQNEAQLEKSRLLSDRFSAERPKGSFSTLEIQRTEQGDSAMYLCASSWDRATDTQYFGPGTRLTVL.

The rearrangement links TRBV5-1 to TRBJ2-7; D unclear. CDR3 length equals 14 residues. Trimming stripped 0 bases from V and 2 bases from J, with 9 bases between. The germline V gene has CDR1 SGHRS and CDR2 YFSETQ. CDR3 bases: TGCGCCAGCAGCTTGGGGCTAAATCCCTACGAGCAGTACTTC. Its protein is CASSLGLNPYEQYF.

The genes are TRBV25-1 and TRBJ2-3, with 7 nucleotides matching TRBD2. V gave up 1 base and J gave up 0 bases; unmatched junction bases: 4. This CDR3 contains 16 residues. CDR1 is MGHDK, CDR2 SYGVNS, per germline. CDR3: CASSELGGTSTDTQYF. CDR3 sequence (DNA): TGTGCCAGCAGTGAATTGGGGGGGACTAGCACAGATACGCAGTATTTT.

V is TRBV5-1 and J is TRBJ2-1, with 11 bases that match TRBD2. The CDR3 is made up of 16 amino acids. The ends lost 0 bases at V and 12 bases at J; junction bases unmatched: 11. Germline assignment: CDR1 SGHRS and CDR2 YFSETQ. CDR3 residues: CASSLENTPGTSGQFF. The CDR3 coding sequence is TGCGCCAGCAGCTTGGAAAATACTCCAGGGACTAGCGGGCAGTTCTTC.

This rearrangement joins TRBV18 to TRBJ2-1; TRBD2 agrees at 14 bases. This CDR3 has 17 residues. Germline CDR1 reads KGHSH; CDR2 reads LQKENI. Trimming took 4 bases from V and 5 from J; bases not matched to a gene: 7. The CDR3 protein is CASSQGTSGSTHNEQFF. The CDR3 nucleotides read TGTGCCAGCTCACAAGGGACTAGCGGGAGTACCCACAATGAGCAGTTCTTC.

The chain employs TRBV7-9 and TRBJ2-2, with TRBD1 matching over 7 bases. Germline lookup yields CDR1 SEHNR and CDR2 FQNEAQ (reference sequence). The CDR3 length is 15 residues. The trim removed 4 bases at V and 6 bases at J, leaving 8 bases unmatched. CDR3 DNA: TGTGCCAGCAGCTCCCGACAGGGAGAAGCCGGGGAGCTGTTTTTT. Protein: CASSSRQGEAGELFF.

The chain carries TRBV6-5 and TRBJ1-2; 9 bases are shared with TRBD1. V trimming: 6 bases; J trimming: 6 bases; junction bases outside the gene matches: 5. Germline CDR1 MNHEY, CDR2 SVGAGI. The CDR3 totals 13 residues. CDR3: CASRGTGLNGYTF. The CDR3, as DNA: TGTGCCAGCAGGGGGACAGGGTTGAATGGCTACACCTTC.

The chain recombines TRBV4-2 with TRBJ2-2; no clear D. With 3 bases removed from V and 1 base from J, the gap between germline ends came to 9 bases. This CDR3 contains 15 residues. Germline assignment: CDR1 LGHNA and CDR2 YNFKEQ. CDR3 bases: TGTGCCAGCAGCCAGCGCCGTCTGAACACCGGGGAGCTGTTTTTT. Protein sequence: CASSQRRLNTGELFF.

This clone was seen just once. The rearrangement joins TRBV4-3 to TRBJ1-3; 11 bases match TRBD1. From germline, CDR1 is LGHNA and CDR2 YSLEER. The ends lost 4 bases at V and 2 bases at J; junction bases unmatched: 4. This CDR3 contains 16 residues. CDR3 DNA: TGCGCCAGCAGCCTCGGACAGGGGGCGACTGGAAACACCATATATTTT. Its translation: CASSLGQGATGNTIYF.

The V and J genes are TRBV18 and TRBJ2-5; 9 bases map to TRBD1. Germline V gives CDR1 KGHSH, CDR2 LQKENI. V lost 8 bases, J lost 4 bases, and 8 bases stayed unmatched. The CDR3 is 14 amino acids. CDR3 bases: TGTGCCAGCCCGGGGAAGGACAGGGGAGAGACCCAGTACTTC. Protein product: CASPGKDRGETQYF.

The chain has TRBV27 and TRBJ2-5; D not resolved. V lost 3 bases and J 6 bases, leaving 17 bases between the germline ends. Germline V gene lookup returns CDR1 MNHEY and CDR2 SMNVEV (reference sequence). This CDR3 is built from 15 residues. Here the CDR3 reads CASSFISGGAKTQYF. CDR3 DNA sequence: TGTGCCAGCAGTTTTATTAGTGGCGGAGCAAAGACCCAGTACTTC.